Listed below are T cell receptor beta chains from one sample, sequenced in a study of CD8 T cells in ankylosing spondylitis. TCRdb re-analysed the 5' RACE reads in MiXCR, keeping a single row per CDR3 protein. The table lists about 220,000 distinct CDR3 sequences, about 16% of them singletons, with under 45% in the top ten. The specimen sequenced was blood, either unsorted or a sorted T cell fraction (not recorded which). These receptor sequences come from a male donor with ankylosing spondylitis. Both conserved end residues are part of each CDR3. Fields, in order: V gene, clone size, D gene, CDR3 length, J gene, CDR3 DNA, CDR3 protein. D genes are given only for firm matches. Size values are once, few and many counts, or a class for expanded clones, and some rows have none.

>TRBV12-3/TRBV12-4|many|-|16|TRBJ2-1
TGTGCCAGCAGTTTAGGAAGCCTAGCGCGAAACAATGAGCAGTTCTTC
CASSLGSLARNNEQFF
>TRBV28|-|-|14|TRBJ2-2
TGTGCCAGCAGTTTAAGACAGAAGGACGGGGAGCTGTTTTTT
CASSLRQKDGELFF
>TRBV5-1|-|-|15|TRBJ1-1
TGCGCCAGCAGCTTGGAGGGGCAGCCGAACACTGAAGCTTTCTTT
CASSLEGQPNTEAFF
>TRBV9|-|-|16|TRBJ1-3
TGTGCCAGCAGCGTAGAAGCAGGAAGCTCTGGAAACACCATATATTTT
CASSVEAGSSGNTIYF
>TRBV7-9|-|-|17|TRBJ1-1
TGTGCCAGCAGCGGTTCCACCGGGGGAGGGGCCGCATATGAAGCTTTCTTT
CASSGSTGGGAAYEAFF
>TRBV29-1|-|-|12|TRBJ2-3
TGCAGCGTTTCCCACCTGGAAGATACGCAGTATTTT
CSVSHLEDTQYF
>TRBV3-1|-|-|16|TRBJ2-5
TGTGCCAGCAGCCCATATCGAGGGACAACCAGGGAGACCCAGTACTTC
CASSPYRGTTRETQYF
>TRBV3-1|once|TRBD1|15|TRBJ2-7
TGTGCCAGCAGCCAAGATTCAGGGGGTTACTACGAGCAGTACTTC
CASSQDSGGYYEQYF
>TRBV20-1|-|-|14|TRBJ1-1
TGCAGTGCTAGAGACGTCCAGGGAACCACTGAAGCTTTCTTT
CSARDVQGTTEAFF
>TRBV12-3/TRBV12-4|few|-|13|TRBJ1-2
TGTGCCAGCAGTTTGGGGGCCCACTATGGCTACACCTTC
CASSLGAHYGYTF
>TRBV7-9|-|TRBD1|14|TRBJ1-1
TGTGCCAGCAGCCAACAGGGGGCTTACACTGAAGCTTTCTTT
CASSQQGAYTEAFF
>TRBV13|many|TRBD1|15|TRBJ2-1
TGTGCCAGCAGCTACCCGGGACAGGGTTACAATGAGCAGTTCTTC
CASSYPGQGYNEQFF
>TRBV9|few|TRBD1|15|TRBJ2-2
TGTGCCAGCAGCGGTACAGGGGGCGCGAAAGGGGAGCTGTTTTTT
CASSGTGGAKGELFF
>TRBV3-1|-|TRBD2|15|TRBJ2-1
TGTGCCAGCAGCCAGACCGGACTAGCGGGGCCTGAGCAGTTCTTC
CASSQTGLAGPEQFF
>TRBV12-3/TRBV12-4|-|TRBD2|16|TRBJ2-1
TGTGCCAGCAGTTCCCTAGCGGGAGTCGGTATGGATGAGCAGTTCTTC
CASSSLAGVGMDEQFF
>TRBV6-1|many|-|16|TRBJ1-1
TGTGCCAGCAGTGAAGACAGGACCTATATGAACACTGAAGCTTTCTTT
CASSEDRTYMNTEAFF
>TRBV10-2|many|-|13|TRBJ2-1
TGCGCCAGCAGTGAGTCCAAAGGAAACGAGCAGTTCTTC
CASSESKGNEQFF
>TRBV11-1|-|-|18|TRBJ1-2
TGTGCCAGCAGCGCTTTTGAGGGGTATGACGGTCCTAACTATGGCTACACCTTC
CASSAFEGYDGPNYGYTF
>TRBV29-1|few|-|15|TRBJ1-2
TGCAGCGTTGAACCGGAGATATCCTTAAACTATGGCTACACCTTC
CSVEPEISLNYGYTF
>TRBV12-3/TRBV12-4|-|-|11|TRBJ2-1
TGTGCCAGCGCACTTAACAATGAGCAGTTCTTC
CASALNNEQFF
>TRBV27|-|TRBD2|15|TRBJ2-1
TGTGCCAGCAGCCAAACTAGCGGGAGGGACGATGAGCAGTTCTTC
CASSQTSGRDDEQFF
>TRBV12-3/TRBV12-4|-|-|15|TRBJ2-2
TGTGCCAGCAGTTCCGGCGGAGGGGTGGCCGGGGAGCTGTTTTTT
CASSSGGGVAGELFF
>TRBV5-1|few|-|13|TRBJ2-7
TGCGCCAGCAGCGGGACTGGATCGGCCGAGCAGTACTTC
CASSGTGSAEQYF
>TRBV12-3/TRBV12-4|-|-|15|TRBJ2-2
TGTGCCAGCAGTCCCCCACGGGGGCGGTACGGGGAGCTGTTTTTT
CASSPPRGRYGELFF
>TRBV10-3|-|-|14|TRBJ2-7
TGTGCCACCTCAGACTACCAGAGCTCCTACGAGCAGTACTTC
CATSDYQSSYEQYF
>TRBV12-3/TRBV12-4|many|TRBD1|12|TRBJ1-2
TGTGCCAGCAGTACAGGGGGCTATGGCTACACCTTC
CASSTGGYGYTF
>TRBV24-1|-|-|13|TRBJ2-7
TGTGCCACCAGTGATGCGGGATCCTACGAGCAGTACTTC
CATSDAGSYEQYF
>TRBV6-5|few|TRBD2|15|TRBJ2-1
TGTGCCAGCAGTTACGGGGAGGGTCTCGACAATGAGCAGTTCTTC
CASSYGEGLDNEQFF
>TRBV5-4|-|-|11|TRBJ2-3
TGTGCCAGCAGCTTGGGCCATACGCAGTATTTT
CASSLGHTQYF
>TRBV7-9|-|-|13|TRBJ2-7
TGTGCCAGCAGCTACCTCCGGGACCACGAGCAGTACTTC
CASSYLRDHEQYF
>TRBV6-2/TRBV6-3|few|TRBD2|15|TRBJ2-1
TGTGCCAGCAGTTACTCGACTAGCGCTGCGGATGAGCAGTTCTTC
CASSYSTSAADEQFF
>TRBV29-1|few|-|16|TRBJ2-1
TGCAGCGTTGCCCGCCCCACGGACAGTCCCCGCGATGAGCAGTTCTTC
CSVARPTDSPRDEQFF
>TRBV12-3/TRBV12-4|few|TRBD1|16|TRBJ2-1
TGTGCCAGCAGTCCCATCTCCGGGACAGGGGGCAATGAGCAGTTCTTC
CASSPISGTGGNEQFF
>TRBV20-1|few|-|14|TRBJ2-1
TGCAGTGCAGCTGAAACAGGCGCTTACAATGAGCAGTTCTTC
CSAAETGAYNEQFF
>TRBV27|few|-|15|TRBJ2-7
TGTGCCAGCAGTTTAAGGGGGGGACAGTCCTACGAGCAGTACTTC
CASSLRGGQSYEQYF
>TRBV29-1|-|-|11|TRBJ1-2
TGCAGCGTTGAAGAACCCAATGGCTACACCTTC
CSVEEPNGYTF
>TRBV9|few|-|16|TRBJ1-1
TGTGCCAGCAGCGTAGGGGAACAGGGCATGAACACTGAAGCTTTCTTT
CASSVGEQGMNTEAFF
>TRBV7-9|few|TRBD2|16|TRBJ2-7
TGTGCCAGCAGCTTGGATTGGGCTAGCGGGAACTACGAGCAGTACTTC
CASSLDWASGNYEQYF
>TRBV4-3|-|TRBD2|17|TRBJ2-3
TGCGCCAGCAGCCAAGAGTCTAGCGGGAGAAGCGCAGATACGCAGTATTTT
CASSQESSGRSADTQYF
>TRBV20-1|few|-|12|TRBJ2-1
TGCAGTGCTAGGGACTTCTACAATGAGCAGTTCTTC
CSARDFYNEQFF
>TRBV15|many|-|13|TRBJ1-1
TGTGCCACCAGCAGAGATCGAGGGGAAGTAGCTTTCTTT
CATSRDRGEVAFF
>TRBV19|few|-|12|TRBJ2-3
TGTGCCAGTAGTCCGTCGTGGGATACGCAGTATTTT
CASSPSWDTQYF
>TRBV5-6|-|-|14|TRBJ2-7
TGTGCCAGCAGCTTGGCACAGGGTCCCTACGAGCAGTACTTC
CASSLAQGPYEQYF
>TRBV11-2|-|TRBD1|14|TRBJ2-3
TGTGCCAGCAGCTCGGGACAGACCCCAGATACGCAGTATTTT
CASSSGQTPDTQYF
>TRBV12-3/TRBV12-4|few|TRBD1|15|TRBJ1-2
TGTGCCAGCAGTCCCGGACAGGGGGAGATTTATGGCTACACCTTC
CASSPGQGEIYGYTF
>TRBV7-3|-|TRBD1|15|TRBJ2-1
TGTGCCAGCAGCCGCCGGGACAGGGGTTACAATGAGCAGTTCTTC
CASSRRDRGYNEQFF
>TRBV18|few|-|14|TRBJ2-7
TGTGCCAGCTCACCTATGGACGGTTCCTACGAGCAGTACTTC
CASSPMDGSYEQYF
>TRBV6-1|few|-|16|TRBJ1-5
TGTGCCAGCAGTGATGAGGAGGGTAGTCCGGGGCAGCCCCAGCATTTT
CASSDEEGSPGQPQHF
>TRBV7-9|few|-|15|TRBJ2-7
TGTGCCAGCAGCTTAGGGGGGAACGGGATATACGAGCAGTACTTC
CASSLGGNGIYEQYF
>TRBV9|-|TRBD1|15|TRBJ2-7
TGTGCCAGCAGCTTTTCCGGGACAGGGGGCGACGAGCAGTACTTC
CASSFSGTGGDEQYF
>TRBV7-6|-|TRBD1|16|TRBJ2-7
TGTGCCAGCAGCAACCCGACAGGGTTCACCTCCTACGAGCAGTACTTC
CASSNPTGFTSYEQYF